The sequence of this TCR beta chain was determined in a study of OX40 agonist ivuxolimab in advanced cancers. Measured with immunoSEQ multiplex PCR; TCRdb has only the in-frame clones, and not every one. The sample has approximately 90,000 clones; about 87% are singletons. To note about this clone: Its antigen remains unknown.

Germline-derived CDR1 and CDR2 are SNHLY and FYNNEI. The CDR3 spans 14 residues. Trimming cost V 4 bases and J 4 bases; bases outside gene matches: 2. Notes on the study in general: In the expanded peripheral T cells, antigen specificity was never determined. CD8+ T cells (on average) carried more expanded clones than CD4+ T cells.

The chain recombines TRBV2 with TRBJ2-2, with TRBD1 identical over 8 bases. This TCR derives from an adult with an advanced solid tumor such as melanoma, head and neck, liver or kidney cancer. Material: CD4+ or CD8+ T cells sorted from blood, obtained in a trial of the OX40 agonist ivuxolimab. The CDR3 loop reads CASSGTGGTGELFF. CDR3 nucleotide sequence: TGTGCCAGCAGTGGAACAGGGGGCACCGGGGAGCTGTTTTTT.